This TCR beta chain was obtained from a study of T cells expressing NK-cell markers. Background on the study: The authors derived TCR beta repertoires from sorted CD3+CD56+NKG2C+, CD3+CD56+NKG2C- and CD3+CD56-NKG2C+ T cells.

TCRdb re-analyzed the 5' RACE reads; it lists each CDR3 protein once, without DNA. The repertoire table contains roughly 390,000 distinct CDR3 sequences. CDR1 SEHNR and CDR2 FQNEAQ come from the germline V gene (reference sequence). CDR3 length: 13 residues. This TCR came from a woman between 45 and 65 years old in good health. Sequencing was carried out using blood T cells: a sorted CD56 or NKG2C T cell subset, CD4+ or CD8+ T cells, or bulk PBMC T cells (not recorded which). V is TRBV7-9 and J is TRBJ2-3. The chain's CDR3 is CASHQQPTDTQYF.